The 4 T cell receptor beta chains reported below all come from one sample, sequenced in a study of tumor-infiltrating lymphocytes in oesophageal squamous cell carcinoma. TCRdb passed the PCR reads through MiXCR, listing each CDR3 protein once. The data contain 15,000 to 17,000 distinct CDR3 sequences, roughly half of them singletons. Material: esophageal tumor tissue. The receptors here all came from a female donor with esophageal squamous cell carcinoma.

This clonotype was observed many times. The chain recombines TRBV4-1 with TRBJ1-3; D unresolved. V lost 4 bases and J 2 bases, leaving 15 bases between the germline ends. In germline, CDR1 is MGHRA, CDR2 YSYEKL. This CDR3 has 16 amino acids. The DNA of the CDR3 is TGCGCCAGCAGCCCTCTGCAAAAGACTACTGGAAACACCATATATTTT. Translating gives CASSPLQKTTGNTIYF.

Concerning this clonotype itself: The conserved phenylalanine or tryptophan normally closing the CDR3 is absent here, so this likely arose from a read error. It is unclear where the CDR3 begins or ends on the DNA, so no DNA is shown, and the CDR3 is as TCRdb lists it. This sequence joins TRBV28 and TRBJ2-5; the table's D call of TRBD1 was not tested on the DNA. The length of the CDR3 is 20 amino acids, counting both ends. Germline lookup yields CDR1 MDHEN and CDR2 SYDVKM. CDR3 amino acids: CASSPELTGGKVLYGYTFGS.

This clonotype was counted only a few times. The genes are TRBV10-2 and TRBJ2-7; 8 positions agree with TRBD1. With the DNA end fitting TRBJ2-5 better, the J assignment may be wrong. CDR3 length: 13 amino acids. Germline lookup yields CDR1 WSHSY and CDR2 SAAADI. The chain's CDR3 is CASRDRVGETQYF. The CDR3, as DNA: TGCGCCAGCAGGGACAGGGTGGGAGAGACCCAGTACTTC.

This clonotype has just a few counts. The CDR3, as DNA: TGTGCCACCAGTGATTTTGGAGGGGATGGCTACACCTTC. It translates to CATSDFGGDGYTF. The chain combines TRBV24-1 with TRBJ1-2; the D gene is possibly TRBD1 (5 bases). Germline V CDR1 and CDR2: KGHDR, SFDVKD. V was shortened by 1 base and J by 6 bases, with 8 bases between the two germline ends. The CDR3 extends over 13 amino acids.